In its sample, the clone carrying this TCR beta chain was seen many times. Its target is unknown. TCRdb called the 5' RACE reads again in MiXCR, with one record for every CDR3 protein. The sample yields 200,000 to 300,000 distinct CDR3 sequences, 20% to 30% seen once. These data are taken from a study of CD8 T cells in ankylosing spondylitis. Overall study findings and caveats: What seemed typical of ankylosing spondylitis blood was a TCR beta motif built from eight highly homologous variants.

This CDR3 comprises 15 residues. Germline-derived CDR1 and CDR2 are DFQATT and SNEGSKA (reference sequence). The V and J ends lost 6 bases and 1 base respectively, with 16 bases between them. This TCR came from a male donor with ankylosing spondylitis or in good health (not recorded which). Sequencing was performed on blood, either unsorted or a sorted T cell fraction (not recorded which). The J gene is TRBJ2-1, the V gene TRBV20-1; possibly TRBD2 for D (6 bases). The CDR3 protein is CSAKGSGGSYNEQFF. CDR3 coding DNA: TGCAGTGCCAAGGGGTCCGGGGGTTCCTACAATGAGCAGTTCTTC.